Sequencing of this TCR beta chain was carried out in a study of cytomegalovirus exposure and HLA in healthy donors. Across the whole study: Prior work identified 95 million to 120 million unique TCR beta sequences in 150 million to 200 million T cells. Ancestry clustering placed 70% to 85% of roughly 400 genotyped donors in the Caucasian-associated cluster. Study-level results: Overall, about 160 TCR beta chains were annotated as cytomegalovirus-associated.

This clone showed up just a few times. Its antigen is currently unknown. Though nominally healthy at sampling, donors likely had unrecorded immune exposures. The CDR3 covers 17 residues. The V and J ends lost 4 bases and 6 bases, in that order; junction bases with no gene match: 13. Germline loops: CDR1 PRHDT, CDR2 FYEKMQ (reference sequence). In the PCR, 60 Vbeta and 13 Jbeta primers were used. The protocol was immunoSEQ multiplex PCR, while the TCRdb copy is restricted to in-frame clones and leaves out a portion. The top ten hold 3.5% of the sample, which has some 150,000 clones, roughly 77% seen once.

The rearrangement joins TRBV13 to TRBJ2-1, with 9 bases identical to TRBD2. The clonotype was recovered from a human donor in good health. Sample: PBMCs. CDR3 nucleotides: TGTGCCAGCAGCTCCCCCCGTTGGCGGGGGGGAGGCAATGAGCAGTTCTTC. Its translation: CASSSPRWRGGGNEQFF. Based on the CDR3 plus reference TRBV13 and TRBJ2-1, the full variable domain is AAGVIQSPRHLIKEKRETATLKCYPIPRHDTVYWYQQGPGQDPQFLISFYEKMQSDKGSIPDRFSAQQFSDYHSELNMSSLELGDSALYFCASSSPRWRGGGNEQFFGPGTRLTVL.